A selection of T cell receptor beta chains follows, all from one sample in a study of T cell changes during pregnancy in multiple sclerosis. Assay: immunoSEQ multiplex PCR; the TCRdb copy retains only in-frame clones and omits some. The sample has around 81,000 clones; approximately 92% are singletons. This sample comprised peripheral blood, obtained after pregnancy. These receptors originate from a female donor in good health, enrolled as a control in a pregnancy study. Each CDR3 is given with its conserved first and last residue. D genes are given only for firm matches. The listing skips clone size in some rows; elsewhere it reads once, few, many or a size class.

v_gene	d_gene	j_gene	abundance	CDR3aa	CDR3nt
TRBV6-5	.	TRBJ2-3	.	CASSYPGTDTQYF	TGTGCCAGCAGTTACCCGGGGACAGATACGCAGTATTTT
TRBV6-4	TRBD1	TRBJ2-2	.	CASSRTGGDTGELFF	TGTGCCAGCAGCCGAACAGGGGGCGACACCGGGGAGCTGTTTTTT
TRBV7-2	.	TRBJ1-4	few	CASSADTATNEKLFF	TGTGCCAGCAGCGCAGACACCGCAACTAATGAAAAACTGTTTTTT
TRBV18	TRBD1	TRBJ1-1	.	CASSPGTGNTEAFF	TGTGCCAGCTCGCCAGGGACAGGGAACACTGAAGCTTTCTTT
TRBV30	TRBD2	TRBJ2-7	.	CAWSVLGGRATPYF	TGTGCCTGGAGTGTACTCGGCGGGAGGGCTACTCCGTACTTC
TRBV27	TRBD2	TRBJ2-1	.	CASSQRLAGESEQFF	TGTGCCAGCAGTCAAAGACTAGCGGGAGAAAGTGAGCAGTTCTTC
TRBV7-9	TRBD1	TRBJ2-7	.	CASSSKGQSFYEQYF	TGTGCCAGCAGCTCCAAGGGACAGAGTTTCTACGAGCAGTACTTC
TRBV6-5	.	TRBJ2-5	.	CASSWQGQETQYF	TGTGCCAGCAGTTGGCAGGGCCAAGAGACCCAGTACTTC
TRBV18	.	TRBJ2-5	.	CASSPPEGTQTQYF	TGTGCCAGCTCACCACCGGAGGGGACCCAGACCCAGTACTTC
TRBV7-2	.	TRBJ2-7	.	CASSLGTYEQYF	TGTGCCAGCAGCTTGGGCACCTACGAGCAGTACTTC
TRBV4-1	TRBD1	TRBJ2-2	.	CASSQEGQVGGELFF	TGCGCCAGCAGCCAAGAAGGACAGGTTGGCGGGGAGCTGTTTTTT
TRBV11-2	.	TRBJ1-6	.	CASSLDGDGYSPLHF	TGTGCCAGCAGCTTAGACGGGGATGGGTATTCACCCCTCCACTTT
TRBV28	.	TRBJ1-1	.	CASSSGGWGTEAFF	TGTGCCAGCAGTTCGGGGGGATGGGGCACTGAAGCTTTCTTT
TRBV21-1	.	TRBJ2-4	once	CASSKPTWDRAKNIQYF	TGTGCCAGCAGCAAGCCGACCTGGGACAGGGCCAAAAACATTCAGTACTTC
TRBV30	TRBD2	TRBJ2-7	.	CAWRKAGSYEQYF	TGTGCCTGGAGAAAAGCGGGATCCTACGAGCAGTACTTC
TRBV4-1	TRBD1	TRBJ1-2	.	CASSQETGGGGGYTF	TGCGCCAGCAGCCAAGAAACAGGGGGAGGAGGAGGCTACACCTTC